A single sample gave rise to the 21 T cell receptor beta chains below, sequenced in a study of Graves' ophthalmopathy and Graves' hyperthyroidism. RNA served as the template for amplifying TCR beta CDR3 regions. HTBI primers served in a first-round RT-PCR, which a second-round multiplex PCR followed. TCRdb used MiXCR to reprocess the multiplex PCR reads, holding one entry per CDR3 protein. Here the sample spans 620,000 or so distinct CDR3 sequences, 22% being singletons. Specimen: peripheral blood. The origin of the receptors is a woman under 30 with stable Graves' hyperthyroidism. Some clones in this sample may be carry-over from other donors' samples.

CDR3 nucleotide sequence: TGCGCCAGCAGCCAAGATGAAGGGCGCAATCAGCCCCAGCATTTT. Encoded protein: CASSQDEGRNQPQHF. The chain has TRBV4-1 and TRBJ1-5, with no clear D. Trimming removed 0 bases at V and 2 bases at J, with 8 bases between. The germline gives CDR1 MGHRA, CDR2 YSYEKL. The CDR3 totals 15 residues.

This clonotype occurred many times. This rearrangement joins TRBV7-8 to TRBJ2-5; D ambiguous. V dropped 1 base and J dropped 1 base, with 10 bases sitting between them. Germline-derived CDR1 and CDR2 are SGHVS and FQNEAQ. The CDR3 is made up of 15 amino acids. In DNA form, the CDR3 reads TGTGCCAGCAGCTTAGTCGGCCCCCCCCAAGAGACCCAGTACTTC. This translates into CASSLVGPPQETQYF. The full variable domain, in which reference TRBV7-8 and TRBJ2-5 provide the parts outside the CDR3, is GAGVSQSPRYKVAKRGQDVALRCDPISGHVSLFWYQQALGQGPEFLTYFQNEAQLDKSGLPSDRFFAERPEGSVSTLKIQRTQQEDSAVYLCASSLVGPPQETQYFGPGTRLLVL.

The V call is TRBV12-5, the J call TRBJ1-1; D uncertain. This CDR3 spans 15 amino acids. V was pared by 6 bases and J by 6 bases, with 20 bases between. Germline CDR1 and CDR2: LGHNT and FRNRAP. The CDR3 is CASGQTERLRAEAFF. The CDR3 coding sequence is TGTGCTAGTGGGCAGACGGAGCGGTTGAGGGCTGAAGCTTTCTTT.

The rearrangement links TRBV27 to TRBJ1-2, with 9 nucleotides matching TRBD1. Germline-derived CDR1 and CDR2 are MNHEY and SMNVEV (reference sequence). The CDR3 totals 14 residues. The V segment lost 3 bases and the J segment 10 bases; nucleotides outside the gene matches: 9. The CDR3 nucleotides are TGTGCCAGCAGTTTTACCGGGACAGGGACTGACTACACCTTC. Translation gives CASSFTGTGTDYTF.

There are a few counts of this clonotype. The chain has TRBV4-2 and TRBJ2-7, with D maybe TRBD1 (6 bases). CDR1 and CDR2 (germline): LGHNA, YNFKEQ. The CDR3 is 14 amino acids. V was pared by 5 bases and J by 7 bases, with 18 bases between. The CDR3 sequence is CASSSGQGGREQYF. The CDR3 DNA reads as TGTGCCAGCAGCTCCGGGCAAGGGGGTAGGGAGCAGTACTTC.

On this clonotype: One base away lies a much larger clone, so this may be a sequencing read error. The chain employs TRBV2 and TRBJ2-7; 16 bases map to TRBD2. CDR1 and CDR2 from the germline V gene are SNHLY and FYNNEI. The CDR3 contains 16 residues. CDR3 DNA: TGTGCCAGCAGTGAAATGGGACTAGCGGGAGGGTACGAGCGGTACTTC. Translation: CASSEMGLAGGYERYF.

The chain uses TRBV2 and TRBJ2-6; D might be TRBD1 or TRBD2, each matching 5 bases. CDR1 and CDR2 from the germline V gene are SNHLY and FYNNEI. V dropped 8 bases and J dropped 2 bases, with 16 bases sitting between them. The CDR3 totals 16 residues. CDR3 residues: CASLRDRVTGANVLTF. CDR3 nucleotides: TGTGCCAGCTTGAGGGACCGGGTGACTGGGGCCAACGTCCTGACTTTC.

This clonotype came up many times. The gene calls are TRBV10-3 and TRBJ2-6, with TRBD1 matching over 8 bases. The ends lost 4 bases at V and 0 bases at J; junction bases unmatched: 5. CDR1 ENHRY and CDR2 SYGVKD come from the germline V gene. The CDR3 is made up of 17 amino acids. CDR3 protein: CAISAVTGASGANVLTF. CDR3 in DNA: TGTGCCATCAGTGCGGTGACAGGGGCCTCTGGGGCCAACGTCCTGACTTTC.

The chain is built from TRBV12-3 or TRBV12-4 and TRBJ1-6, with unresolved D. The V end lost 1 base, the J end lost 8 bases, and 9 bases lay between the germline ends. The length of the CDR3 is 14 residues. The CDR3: CASSLVDTDSPLHF. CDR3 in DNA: TGTGCCAGCAGTTTAGTTGATACCGATTCACCCCTCCACTTT.

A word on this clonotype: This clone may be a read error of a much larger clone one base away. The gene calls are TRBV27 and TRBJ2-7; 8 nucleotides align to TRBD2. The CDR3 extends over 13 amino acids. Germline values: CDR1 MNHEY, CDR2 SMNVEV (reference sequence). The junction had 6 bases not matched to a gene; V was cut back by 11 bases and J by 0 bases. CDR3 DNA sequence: TGTGCCGTGTCCCTAGCGGGCTCCTACGAGCAGTACTTC. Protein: CAVSLAGSYEQYF.

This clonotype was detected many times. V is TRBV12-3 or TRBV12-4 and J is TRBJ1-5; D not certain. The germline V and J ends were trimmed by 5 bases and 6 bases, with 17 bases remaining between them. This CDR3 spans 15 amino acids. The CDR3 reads CASSRTDSGLQPQHF. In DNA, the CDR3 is TGTGCCAGCAGTCGAACAGACTCCGGGCTTCAGCCCCAGCATTTT.

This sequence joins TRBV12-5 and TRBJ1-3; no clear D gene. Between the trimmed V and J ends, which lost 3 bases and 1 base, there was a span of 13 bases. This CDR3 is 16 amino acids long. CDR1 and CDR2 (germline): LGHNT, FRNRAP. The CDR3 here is CASGLRRLSSGNTIYF. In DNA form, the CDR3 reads TGTGCTAGTGGTTTAAGGCGACTAAGTTCTGGAAACACCATATATTTT.

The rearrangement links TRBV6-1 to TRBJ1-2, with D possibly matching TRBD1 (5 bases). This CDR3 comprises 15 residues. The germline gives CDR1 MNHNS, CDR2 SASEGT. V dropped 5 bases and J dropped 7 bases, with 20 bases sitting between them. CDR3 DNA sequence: TGTGCCAGCAGTCGCCAGAAATCCTTGGGGCTTGGCTACACCTTC. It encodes CASSRQKSLGLGYTF.

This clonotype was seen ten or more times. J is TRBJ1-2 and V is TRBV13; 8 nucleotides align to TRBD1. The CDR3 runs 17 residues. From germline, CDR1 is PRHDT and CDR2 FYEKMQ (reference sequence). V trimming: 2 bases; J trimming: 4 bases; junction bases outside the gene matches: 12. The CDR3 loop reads CASSLQQGVSVPYGYTF. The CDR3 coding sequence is TGTGCCAGCAGCTTACAACAGGGGGTTAGTGTTCCCTATGGCTACACCTTC.

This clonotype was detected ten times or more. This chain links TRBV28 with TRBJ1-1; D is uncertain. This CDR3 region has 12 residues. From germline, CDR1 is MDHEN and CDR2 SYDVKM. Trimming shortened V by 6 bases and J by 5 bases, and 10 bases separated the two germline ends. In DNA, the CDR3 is TGTGCCAGCAGCTCTGGGGATACTGAAGCTTTCTTT. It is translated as CASSSGDTEAFF.

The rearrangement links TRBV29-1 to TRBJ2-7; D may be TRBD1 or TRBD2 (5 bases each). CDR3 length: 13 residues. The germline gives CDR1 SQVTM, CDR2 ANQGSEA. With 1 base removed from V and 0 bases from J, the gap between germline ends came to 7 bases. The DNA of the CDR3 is TGCAGCGTTGAAGTGGGGGACTCCTACGAGCAGTACTTC. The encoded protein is CSVEVGDSYEQYF.

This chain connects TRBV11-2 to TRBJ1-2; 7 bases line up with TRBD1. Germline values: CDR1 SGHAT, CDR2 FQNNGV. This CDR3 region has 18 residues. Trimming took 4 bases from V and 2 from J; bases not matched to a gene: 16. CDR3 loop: CASSYTGTASSRNYGYTF. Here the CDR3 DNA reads TGTGCCAGCAGCTACACCGGGACAGCTTCATCGCGGAACTATGGCTACACCTTC.

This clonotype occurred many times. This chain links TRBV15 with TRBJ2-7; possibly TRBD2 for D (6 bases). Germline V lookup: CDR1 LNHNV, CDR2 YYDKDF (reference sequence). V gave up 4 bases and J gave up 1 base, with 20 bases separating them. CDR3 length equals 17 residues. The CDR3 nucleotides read TGTGCCACCAGCACGGGAGTGGCGGTTGGGGTTTCCTACGAGCAGTACTTC. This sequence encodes CATSTGVAVGVSYEQYF.

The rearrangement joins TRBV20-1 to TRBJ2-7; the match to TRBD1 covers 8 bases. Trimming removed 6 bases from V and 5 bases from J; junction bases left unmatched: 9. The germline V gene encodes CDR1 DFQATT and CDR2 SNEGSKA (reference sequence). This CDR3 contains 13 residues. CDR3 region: CSANPGTGNEQYF. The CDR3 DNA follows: TGCAGTGCCAACCCCGGGACAGGTAACGAGCAGTACTTC.

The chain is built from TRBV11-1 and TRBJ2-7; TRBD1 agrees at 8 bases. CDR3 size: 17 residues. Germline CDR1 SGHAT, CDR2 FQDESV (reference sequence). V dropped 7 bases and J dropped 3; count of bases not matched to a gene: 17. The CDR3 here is CASISQSRDRFFYEQYF. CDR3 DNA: TGTGCCAGCATCTCTCAATCCCGGGACAGGTTTTTCTACGAGCAGTACTTC.

The chain's CDR3 is CASSPGLTVTTGELFF. The CDR3 nucleotides are TGCGCCAGCAGCCCGGGTTTGACTGTTACTACCGGGGAGCTGTTTTTT. The V and J genes are TRBV5-1 and TRBJ2-2; D call uncertain. Germline V gives CDR1 SGHRS, CDR2 YFSETQ. This CDR3 spans 16 amino acids. Trimming removed 4 bases from V and 5 bases from J, with 18 bases in between.